These 18 T cell receptor beta chains were sequenced from one sample in a study of blood T cell repertoires in COVID-19. The method was immunoSEQ multiplex PCR; TCRdb's version includes in-frame clones alone and lacks a portion of them. The sample contains roughly 380,000 clones, roughly 87% of which appear only once. Sequences were obtained from PBMCs or T cells enriched from blood (not recorded which). Receptor source: a woman aged 25 to 39 who had recovered from COVID-19.

Points on this clone: Other DNA sequences of this sample code for an identical CDR3. This chain uses TRBV6-5 with TRBJ2-7; 8 bases align to TRBD1. CDR3 length: 14 residues. Germline CDR1 is MNHEY and CDR2 is SVGAGI. With 2 bases clipped from V and 4 bases from J, the junction kept 4 bases outside the gene matches. CDR3 protein: CASSYGQGAYEQYF. In DNA, the CDR3 is TGTGCCAGCAGTTACGGGCAGGGGGCTTACGAGCAGTACTTC.

The V gene is TRBV27, the J gene TRBJ2-1; maybe TRBD1 (6 bases). Trimming took 0 bases from V and 5 from J, leaving 20 bases between them. This CDR3 comprises 18 residues. Germline-derived CDR1 and CDR2 are MNHEY and SMNVEV (reference sequence). CDR3 loop: CASSLSPSQGAVNNEQFF. The CDR3 DNA reads TGTGCCAGCAGTTTATCCCCGTCACAGGGTGCGGTCAACAATGAGCAGTTCTTC.

The rearrangement uses TRBV11-2 and TRBJ1-1, with a weak D call TRBD1 (6 bases). There are 11 residues in the CDR3. The V gene's germline CDR1 is SGHAT and CDR2 FQNNGV. V lost 5 bases and J 8 bases, leaving 9 bases between the germline ends. For the CDR3, the DNA is TGTGCCAGCAGCCGGACAGAAGAAGCTTTCTTT. The encoded protein is CASSRTEEAFF. Combining the CDR3 with reference TRBV11-2 and TRBJ1-1 gives the whole variable domain EAGVAQSPRYKIIEKRQSVAFWCNPISGHATLYWYQQILGQGPKLLIQFQNNGVVDDSQLPKDRFSAERLKGVDSTLKIQPAKLEDSAVYLCASSRTEEAFFGQGTRLTVV.

The V call is TRBV6-1, the J call TRBJ1-5; no definite D call. This CDR3 is built from 15 residues. CDR1 is MNHNS, CDR2 SASEGT, per germline. V was cut by 2 bases and J by 1 base, with 9 bases left in between. CDR3 residues: CASSEPRMSNQPQHF. As DNA, the CDR3 is TGTGCCAGCAGTGAACCCAGGATGAGCAATCAGCCCCAGCATTTT.

This chain uses TRBV24-1 with TRBJ2-3; 7 bases match TRBD1. With 6 bases clipped from V and 5 bases from J, the junction kept 7 bases outside the gene matches. This CDR3 contains 14 residues. Germline CDR1 reads KGHDR; CDR2 reads SFDVKD. The CDR3 loop reads CATSTRRDRDTQYF. The CDR3 DNA is TGTGCCACCAGTACCCGCCGGGACAGAGATACGCAGTATTTT.

The rearrangement joins TRBV2 to TRBJ2-7; perhaps TRBD1 as D (5 bases). The CDR3 sequence is 13 residues long. V was trimmed by 6 bases and J by 6 bases, leaving 15 bases between them. CDR1 is SNHLY, CDR2 FYNNEI, per germline. The CDR3 DNA reads as TGTGCCAGCAGCACTCAGGGTGTTGGCGAGCAGTACTTC. It specifies CASSTQGVGEQYF. The full variable domain, with the rest looked up from reference TRBV2 and TRBJ2-7, is EPEVTQTPSHQVTQMGQEVILRCVPISNHLYFYWYRQILGQKVEFLVSFYNNEISEKSEIFDDQFSVERPDGSNFTLKIRSTKLEDSAMYFCASSTQGVGEQYFGPGTRLTVT.

The CDR3 region has the DNA TGTGCCAGTAGTATACTAGCGGGAGGGCGCACAGATACGCAGTATTTT. Translated: CASSILAGGRTDTQYF. This rearrangement joins TRBV19 to TRBJ2-3; 12 bases fit TRBD2. CDR1 LNHDA and CDR2 SQIVND come from the germline V gene (reference sequence). Trimming cost V 2 bases and J 1 base; bases outside gene matches: 1. The CDR3 is 16 residues long.

This clone was seen a single time. This rearrangement joins TRBV28 to TRBJ2-7; 10 bases line up with TRBD1. Trimming at V came to 2 bases and at J to 3 bases, leaving 4 bases not matched to a gene. In germline, CDR1 is MDHEN, CDR2 SYDVKM. The CDR3 is 15 amino acids. CDR3 amino acids: CASSLGGQGGYEQYF. The DNA for the CDR3 is TGTGCCAGCAGTTTAGGAGGACAGGGGGGCTACGAGCAGTACTTC.

This chain uses TRBV19 with TRBJ2-6, with D maybe TRBD1 (6 bases). The CDR3 totals 15 residues. Germline V gene data show CDR1 as LNHDA and CDR2 as SQIVND (reference sequence). V lost 4 bases and J 3 bases, leaving 10 bases between the germline ends. CDR3 sequence (DNA): TGTGCCAGTAGTACCAGGGGAATTGGGGCCAACGTCCTGACTTTC. Its protein product is CASSTRGIGANVLTF.

The chain employs TRBV7-2 and TRBJ1-2; TRBD1 aligns across 7 bases. The CDR3 is 14 amino acids. J gave up 8 bases and V 5 bases, and 11 bases lay outside the gene matches. The germline V gene encodes CDR1 SGHTA and CDR2 FQGNSA. The CDR3 bases are TGTGCCAGCAGCCCGCGACAGGGTTTAAGAGGCTACACCTTC. It codes for CASSPRQGLRGYTF.

This chain joins TRBV5-1 and TRBJ2-3, with 7 bases fitting TRBD2. The germline gives CDR1 SGHRS, CDR2 YFSETQ. This CDR3 spans 13 amino acids. V trimming: 7 bases; J trimming: 2 bases; junction bases outside the gene matches: 4. CDR3 coding DNA: TGCGCCAGCCGCAGCGGGGACACAGATACGCAGTATTTT. Translating gives CASRSGDTDTQYF. Full variable domain (rest looked up from reference TRBV5-1 and TRBJ2-3): KAGVTQTPRYLIKTRGQQVTLSCSPISGHRSVSWYQQTPGQGLQFLFEYFSETQRNKGNFPGRFSGRQFSNSRSEMNVSTLELGDSALYLCASRSGDTDTQYFGPGTRLTVL.

V usage is TRBV30 and J usage is TRBJ2-7, with 10 positions matching TRBD2. With 0 bases clipped from V and 0 bases from J, the junction kept 14 bases outside the gene matches. Germline CDR1 GTSNPN, CDR2 SVGIG (reference sequence). CDR3 size: 19 residues. In DNA form, the CDR3 reads TGTGCCTGGAGTGTACAAGTCAGTAGCGGGGGGTCCTTCTCCTACGAGCAGTACTTC. This encodes CAWSVQVSSGGSFSYEQYF. Complete variable domain (other parts from reference TRBV30 and TRBJ2-7): SQTIHQWPATLVQPVGSPLSLECTVEGTSNPNLYWYRQAAGRGLQLLFYSVGIGQISSEVPQNLSASRPQDRQFILSSKKLLLSDSGFYLCAWSVQVSSGGSFSYEQYFGPGTRLTVT.

The V gene is TRBV7-8, the J gene TRBJ2-2, with D unresolved. V shed 3 bases and J shed 0 bases, with 8 bases lying between them. This CDR3 contains 15 residues. CDR1 is SGHVS and CDR2 is FQNEAQ in the germline V gene. The CDR3 region has the DNA TGTGCCAGCAGCTTTTCCAGGTCGAACACCGGGGAGCTGTTTTTT. Translating it yields CASSFSRSNTGELFF.

The V gene is TRBV7-2, the J gene TRBJ1-3, with D possibly being TRBD1 (6 bases). Germline V gene data show CDR1 as SGHTA and CDR2 as FQGNSA. Trimming took 0 bases from V and 0 from J, leaving 12 bases between them. The CDR3 runs to 17 residues. DNA for the CDR3: TGTGCCAGCAGCTTAGCGACGACAGGCAACTCTGGAAACACCATATATTTT. Translating it yields CASSLATTGNSGNTIYF. Looking up the rest from reference TRBV7-2 and TRBJ1-3 gives the full variable domain: GAGVSQSPSNKVTEKGKDVELRCDPISGHTALYWYRQSLGQGLEFLIYFQGNSAPDKSGLPSDRFSAERTGGSVSTLTIQRTQQEDSAVYLCASSLATTGNSGNTIYFGEGSWLTVV.

V gene TRBV7-2 combines with J gene TRBJ1-5; D remains unclear. Looked up from germline, CDR1 is SGHTA and CDR2 is FQGNSA. V lost 5 bases to trimming and J lost 0 bases, with 11 bases between them. This CDR3 comprises 15 residues. The CDR3 reads CASSLSLISNQPQHF. The CDR3 nucleotides are TGTGCCAGCAGCCTCTCACTGATTAGCAATCAGCCCCAGCATTTT. The complete variable domain, with remaining parts taken from reference TRBV7-2 and TRBJ1-5, reads GAGVSQSPSNKVTEKGKDVELRCDPISGHTALYWYRQSLGQGLEFLIYFQGNSAPDKSGLPSDRFSAERTGGSVSTLTIQRTQQEDSAVYLCASSLSLISNQPQHFGDGTRLSIL.

This CDR3 reads CAWHTGVGYNEQFF. The CDR3 DNA reads TGTGCCTGGCATACAGGGGTTGGCTACAATGAGCAGTTCTTC. The chain joins TRBV30 to TRBJ2-1; 7 positions agree with TRBD1. Germline loops: CDR1 GTSNPN, CDR2 SVGIG (reference sequence). With 5 bases clipped from V and 3 bases from J, the junction kept 7 bases outside the gene matches. This CDR3 spans 14 amino acids.

V is TRBV5-1 and J is TRBJ2-3, with TRBD2 matching over 13 bases. Germline V CDR1 and CDR2: SGHRS, YFSETQ. The J segment lost 6 bases and the V segment lost 3 bases, leaving 7 bases of the junction unmatched. The CDR3 consists of 16 residues. The CDR3 region has the DNA TGCGCCAGCAGCTCCACTAGCGGGGGGGCGCTGGATACGCAGTATTTT. Translating it yields CASSSTSGGALDTQYF.

V and J are TRBV7-2 and TRBJ2-3, with TRBD2 identical over 9 bases. The CDR3 totals 15 residues. CDR1 and CDR2 from the germline V gene are SGHTA and FQGNSA. Trimming at V came to 5 bases and at J to 3 bases, leaving 6 bases not matched to a gene. The CDR3 sequence: CASSRQAGGTDTQYF. Written as DNA, the CDR3 is TGTGCCAGCAGCCGGCAAGCGGGGGGAACAGATACGCAGTATTTT.